The table lists the clone carrying this T cell receptor beta chain with a few counts. This sample stems from a study of patients and donors after allogeneic stem cell transplantation. A single record per CDR3 protein comes from TCRdb applying MiXCR to the RT-PCR reads. The sample includes approximately 210,000 distinct CDR3 sequences, 41% of them seen just once. Trimming stripped 6 bases from V and 7 bases from J, with 16 bases between. Germline V gene sequence: CDR1 MNHEY, CDR2 SVGEGT. This CDR3 has 14 residues. The chain combines TRBV6-2 or TRBV6-3 with TRBJ1-5, with TRBD1 as a possible D gene (5 bases). The sample taken for sequencing was blood, either unsorted or a sorted T cell fraction (not recorded which). The TCR comes from a human donor who was either an allogeneic HSCT recipient or a stem cell or donor lymphocyte infusion donor (not recorded which). It is not recorded whose cells these are; they may come from a transplant donor. The CDR3 sequence is CASRSWGEDQPQHF. The CDR3, as DNA: TGTGCCAGCAGGTCCTGGGGCGAGGACCAGCCCCAGCATTTT.